This is a list of T cell receptor beta chains from one sample in a study of T cell repertoires in cytomegalovirus infection. These receptors' targets are unknown. TCRdb re-derived calls from the reads in MiXCR, one entry per CDR3 protein. The sample shows about 100,000 distinct CDR3 sequences, roughly 40% of them seen only once. Material: CD8+ T cells from cultured PBMCs, obtained from culture after CMV antigen stimulation. Receptor source: a human donor in good health (CMV status not recorded). Some clones in this sample may be carry-over from other donors' samples. Both conserved end residues are part of each CDR3. The D gene is left open where the match is weak. Clone size is stated in some rows and not others, as once, few, many or a class when expanded.

D gene	clone size	V gene	J gene	CDR3 protein	CDR3 DNA
-	many	TRBV27	TRBJ1-1	CASHPAQAGTEAFF	TGTGCCAGTCATCCGGCGCAGGCCGGGACTGAAGCTTTCTTT
-	-	TRBV29-1	TRBJ2-7	CSADTDSYEQYF	TGCAGCGCGGACACTGACTCCTACGAGCAGTACTTC
TRBD1	-	TRBV2	TRBJ1-5	CASSAGQGAEYQPQHF	TGTGCCAGCAGTGCTGGACAGGGGGCAGAGTATCAGCCCCAGCATTTT
-	-	TRBV6-1	TRBJ2-7	CASSEGGWPYEQYF	TGTGCCAGCAGTGAAGGCGGGTGGCCCTACGAGCAGTACTTC
TRBD1	-	TRBV7-3	TRBJ2-3	CASSLDRTGGPDTQYF	TGTGCCAGCAGCTTAGACCGGACAGGGGGGCCAGATACGCAGTATTTT
TRBD1	-	TRBV5-5	TRBJ2-7	CASSFGQASSYEQYF	TGTGCCAGCAGCTTCGGACAGGCCAGCTCCTACGAGCAGTACTTC
TRBD1	-	TRBV4-1	TRBJ1-4	CASSAGQFNEKLFF	TGCGCCAGCAGCGCGGGACAGTTTAATGAAAAACTGTTTTTT
TRBD2	-	TRBV19	TRBJ2-1	CASSTTPGLAGADNEQFF	TGTGCCAGTAGTACCACCCCCGGACTAGCGGGGGCCGACAATGAGCAGTTCTTC
-	-	TRBV27	TRBJ1-4	CASSLTDATNEKLFF	TGTGCCAGCAGTTTGACCGACGCAACTAATGAAAAACTGTTTTTT
-	-	TRBV27	TRBJ2-3	CASSSLYSGLSTDTQYF	TGTGCCAGCAGTTCGCTGTATAGCGGTCTAAGCACAGATACGCAGTATTTT
TRBD2	few	TRBV2	TRBJ2-7	CASSVSLAGPESRPSEQYF	TGTGCCAGCAGTGTTTCGCTAGCGGGTCCCGAGTCCCGGCCCTCCGAGCAGTACTTC
-	-	TRBV7-3	TRBJ2-3	CASRSVVGRGPPDTQYF	TGTGCCAGCAGGTCCGTTGTCGGCAGGGGTCCCCCAGATACGCAGTATTTT
-	few	TRBV27	TRBJ2-6	CASSFFGTSPGANVLTF	TGTGCCAGCAGTTTCTTCGGGACCTCCCCTGGGGCCAACGTCCTGACTTTC
TRBD2	-	TRBV14	TRBJ2-1	CASSRVAGAPNEQFF	TGTGCCAGCAGCCGAGTAGCGGGGGCCCCCAATGAGCAGTTCTTC
-	-	TRBV5-1	TRBJ1-4	CASSFRANEKLFF	TGCGCCAGCAGCTTCCGGGCTAATGAAAAACTGTTTTTT
-	few	TRBV7-6	TRBJ2-2	CASSLYQNTGELFF	TGTGCCAGCAGCTTATACCAAAACACCGGGGAGCTGTTTTTT
-	-	TRBV20-1	TRBJ2-3	CSARDGAGGTDTQYF	TGCAGTGCTAGAGATGGTGCAGGGGGCACAGATACGCAGTATTTT
-	few	TRBV19	TRBJ2-1	CASSIGAHRAPHNEQFF	TGTGCCAGTAGTATTGGGGCCCACAGGGCTCCACACAATGAGCAGTTCTTC
-	few	TRBV11-2	TRBJ2-5	CASSSDRYQETQYF	TGTGCCAGCAGCTCAGACAGGTACCAAGAGACCCAGTACTTC
TRBD1	few	TRBV29-1	TRBJ1-2	CSVEGGGLDYGYTF	TGCAGCGTTGAAGGAGGGGGCCTCGACTATGGCTACACCTTC
-	-	TRBV5-6	TRBJ2-7	CASSLTTGTPYEQYF	TGTGCCAGCAGCTTGACCACAGGAACCCCCTACGAGCAGTACTTC
-	many	TRBV5-4	TRBJ2-7	CASSLAYGSYEQYF	TGTGCCAGCAGCTTGGCCTACGGATCCTACGAGCAGTACTTC
TRBD1	-	TRBV6-4	TRBJ2-4	CARTGGGQGHFQNIQYF	TGTGCCAGAACTGGGGGAGGACAGGGCCATTTCCAAAACATTCAGTACTTC
-	once	TRBV9	TRBJ2-1	CASSWDSDSYNEQFF	TGTGCCAGCAGCTGGGACTCCGACTCCTACAATGAGCAGTTCTTC